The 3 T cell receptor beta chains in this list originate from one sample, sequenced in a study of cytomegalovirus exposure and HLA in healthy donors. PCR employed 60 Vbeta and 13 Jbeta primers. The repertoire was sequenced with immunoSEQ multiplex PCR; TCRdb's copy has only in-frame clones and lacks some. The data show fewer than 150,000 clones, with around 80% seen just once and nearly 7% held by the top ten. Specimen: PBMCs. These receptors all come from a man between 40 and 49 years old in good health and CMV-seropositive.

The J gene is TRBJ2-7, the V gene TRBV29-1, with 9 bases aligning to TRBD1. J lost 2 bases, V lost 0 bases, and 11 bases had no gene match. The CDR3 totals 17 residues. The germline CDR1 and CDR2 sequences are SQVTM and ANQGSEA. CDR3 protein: CSVEDMVRTGDAYEQYF. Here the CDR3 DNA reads TGCAGCGTTGAAGATATGGTCAGGACAGGGGATGCCTACGAGCAGTACTTC.

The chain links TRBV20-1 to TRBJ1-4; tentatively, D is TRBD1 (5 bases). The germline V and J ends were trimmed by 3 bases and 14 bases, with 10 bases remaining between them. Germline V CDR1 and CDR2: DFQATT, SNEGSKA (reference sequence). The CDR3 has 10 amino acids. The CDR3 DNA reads TGCAGTGCTAGGGGACTGTCTCTGTTTTTT. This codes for CSARGLSLFF.

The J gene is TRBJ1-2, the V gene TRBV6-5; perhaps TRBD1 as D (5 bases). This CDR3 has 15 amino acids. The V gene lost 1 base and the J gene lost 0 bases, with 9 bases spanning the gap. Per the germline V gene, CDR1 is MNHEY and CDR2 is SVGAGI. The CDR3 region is CASSYFGTSNYGYTF. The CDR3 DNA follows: TGTGCCAGCAGTTACTTTGGGACTTCTAACTATGGCTACACCTTC.